The following is a TCR beta chain sequence with its context. Its antigen is not identified. This entry is derived from a study of cytomegalovirus exposure and HLA in healthy donors. Study-level points and caveats: Earlier analysis found most TCR beta V segments productive about 90% or about 30% of the time.

Researchers ran the PCR with 60 Vbeta and 13 Jbeta primers. Produced via immunoSEQ multiplex PCR; TCRdb's table is partial and in-frame only. The table lists some 150,000 clones, approximately 67% of them singletons. Germline loops: CDR1 SEHNR, CDR2 FQNEAQ (reference sequence). Trimming left V 2 bases short and J 9 bases short, with 14 bases between. This CDR3 comprises 14 residues. The specimen was PBMCs. The chain links TRBV7-9 to TRBJ2-1, with TRBD2 as a possible D gene (5 bases). This TCR came from a man aged 40-55 years in good health and CMV-seronegative. The CDR3 nucleotides are TGTGCCAGCAGCTTATTAGGAGCGGATACTGAGCAGTTCTTC. This translates into CASSLLGADTEQFF. Variable domain in full (rest from reference TRBV7-9 and TRBJ2-1): DTGVSQNPRHKITKRGQNVTFRCDPISEHNRLYWYRQTLGQGPEFLTYFQNEAQLEKSRLLSDRFSAERPKGSFSTLEIQRTEQGDSAMYLCASSLLGADTEQFFGPGTRLTVL.